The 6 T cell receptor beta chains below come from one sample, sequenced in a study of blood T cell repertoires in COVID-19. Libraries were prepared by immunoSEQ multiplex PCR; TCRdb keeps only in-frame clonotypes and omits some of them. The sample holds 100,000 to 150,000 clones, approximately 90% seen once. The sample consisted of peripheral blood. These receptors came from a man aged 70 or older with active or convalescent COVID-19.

The CDR3 DNA reads TGTGCCAGTAGTATAGTCGGGGGGACAGGGGGCTTCGGTGAAAAACTGTTTTTT. It translates to CASSIVGGTGGFGEKLFF. V usage is TRBV19 and J usage is TRBJ1-4, with 12 bases lining up with TRBD1. The CDR3 spans 18 residues. The ends lost 1 base at V and 7 bases at J; junction bases unmatched: 10. Germline V gives CDR1 LNHDA, CDR2 SQIVND (reference sequence).

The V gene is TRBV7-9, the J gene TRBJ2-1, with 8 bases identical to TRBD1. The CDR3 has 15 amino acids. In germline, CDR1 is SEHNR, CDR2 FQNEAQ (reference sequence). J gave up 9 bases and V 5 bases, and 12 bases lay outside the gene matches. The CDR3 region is CASSATGTGTSEQFF. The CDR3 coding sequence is TGTGCCAGCAGCGCAACCGGGACAGGAACGAGTGAGCAGTTCTTC. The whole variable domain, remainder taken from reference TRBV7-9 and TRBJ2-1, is DTGVSQNPRHKITKRGQNVTFRCDPISEHNRLYWYRQTLGQGPEFLTYFQNEAQLEKSRLLSDRFSAERPKGSFSTLEIQRTEQGDSAMYLCASSATGTGTSEQFFGPGTRLTVL.

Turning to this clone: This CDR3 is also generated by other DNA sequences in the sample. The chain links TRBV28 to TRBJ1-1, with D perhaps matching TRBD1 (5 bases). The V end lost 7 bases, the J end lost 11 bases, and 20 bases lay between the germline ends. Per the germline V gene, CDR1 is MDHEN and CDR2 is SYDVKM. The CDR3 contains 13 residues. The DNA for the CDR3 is TGTGCCAGCACCATGGGGGGAAGTAATGGTGCTTTCTTT. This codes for CASTMGGSNGAFF.

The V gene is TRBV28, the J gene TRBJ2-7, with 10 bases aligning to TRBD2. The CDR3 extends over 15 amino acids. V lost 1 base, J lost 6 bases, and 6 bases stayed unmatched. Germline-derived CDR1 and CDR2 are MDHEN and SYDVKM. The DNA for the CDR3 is TGTGCCAGCAGTTTATCGCCTAGCGGGAGCCCCGAGCAGTACTTC. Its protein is CASSLSPSGSPEQYF. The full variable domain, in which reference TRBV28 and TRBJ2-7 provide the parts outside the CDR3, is DVKVTQSSRYLVKRTGEKVFLECVQDMDHENMFWYRQDPGLGLRLIYFSYDVKMKEKGDIPEGYSVSREKKERFSLILESASTNQTSMYLCASSLSPSGSPEQYFGPGTRLTVT.

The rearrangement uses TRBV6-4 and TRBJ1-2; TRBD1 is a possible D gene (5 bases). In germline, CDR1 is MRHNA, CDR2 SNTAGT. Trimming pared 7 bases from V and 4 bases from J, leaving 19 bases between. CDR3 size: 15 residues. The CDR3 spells CASKMGLQGSYGYTF. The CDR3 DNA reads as TGTGCCAGCAAGATGGGACTGCAGGGCTCCTATGGCTACACCTTC.

The CDR3 DNA reads TGTGCCATCAGTGAGTCCCAGGGTTTCGGCAATCAGCCCCAGCATTTT. Encoded protein: CAISESQGFGNQPQHF. This chain connects TRBV10-3 to TRBJ1-5, with a weak D call TRBD1 (5 bases). Germline V CDR1 and CDR2: ENHRY, SYGVKD. The CDR3 consists of 16 residues. The V end lost 0 bases, the J end lost 2 bases, and 11 bases lay between the germline ends.